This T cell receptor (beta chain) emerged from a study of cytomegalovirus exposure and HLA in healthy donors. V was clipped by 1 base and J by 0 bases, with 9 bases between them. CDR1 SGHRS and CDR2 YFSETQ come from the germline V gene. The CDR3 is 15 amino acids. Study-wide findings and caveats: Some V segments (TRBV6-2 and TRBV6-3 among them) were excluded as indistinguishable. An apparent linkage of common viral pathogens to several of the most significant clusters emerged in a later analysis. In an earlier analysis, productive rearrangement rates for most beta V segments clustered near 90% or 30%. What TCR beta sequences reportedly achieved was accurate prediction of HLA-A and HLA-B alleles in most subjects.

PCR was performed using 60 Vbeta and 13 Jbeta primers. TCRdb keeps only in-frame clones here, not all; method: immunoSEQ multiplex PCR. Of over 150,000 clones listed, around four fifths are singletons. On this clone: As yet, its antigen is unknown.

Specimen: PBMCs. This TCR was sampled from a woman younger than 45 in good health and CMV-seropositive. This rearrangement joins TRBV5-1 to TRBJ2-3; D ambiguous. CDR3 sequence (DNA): TGCGCCAGCAGCTTGATATCGTCTAGCACAGATACGCAGTATTTT. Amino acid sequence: CASSLISSSTDTQYF.